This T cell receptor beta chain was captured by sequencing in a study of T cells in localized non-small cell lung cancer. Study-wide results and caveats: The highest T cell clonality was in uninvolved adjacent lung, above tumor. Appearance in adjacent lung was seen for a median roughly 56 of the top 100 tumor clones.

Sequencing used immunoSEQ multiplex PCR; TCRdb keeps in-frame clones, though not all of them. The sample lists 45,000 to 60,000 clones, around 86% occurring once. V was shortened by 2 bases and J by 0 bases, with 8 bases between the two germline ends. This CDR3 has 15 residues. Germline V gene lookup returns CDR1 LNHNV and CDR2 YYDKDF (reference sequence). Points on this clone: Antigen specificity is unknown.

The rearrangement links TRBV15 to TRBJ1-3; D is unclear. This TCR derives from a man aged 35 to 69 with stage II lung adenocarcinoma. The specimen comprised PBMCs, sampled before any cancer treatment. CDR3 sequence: CATSRPRYSGNTIYF. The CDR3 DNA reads TGTGCCACCAGCAGACCCAGATACTCTGGAAACACCATATATTTT.